This T cell receptor beta chain originates from a study of beta chain features in type 1 diabetes. Sequenced material consisted of expressed TCRB transcripts (all of the isolated RNA was reverse transcribed). Produced via immunoSEQ multiplex PCR; TCRdb's table is partial and in-frame only. This sample carries around 710,000 clones, around 11% of them seen once, and the ten largest clones take roughly 0.11%. Sampling consisted of one heparinised blood draw per donor, averaging about 116 mL. The trim removed 6 bases at V and 8 bases at J, leaving 3 bases unmatched. The germline CDR1 and CDR2 sequences are LNHDA and SQIVND (reference sequence). This CDR3 comprises 13 residues. Study-wide findings and caveats: Type 1 diabetes patients showed a moderate but significant shortening of TCRB CDR3s in all four CD4+ subsets.

A few counts support this clone. What it binds is unknown. V is TRBV19 and J is TRBJ1-6, with 8 bases identical to TRBD1. The receptor was isolated from a man aged 25 to 45 with type 1 diabetes. The sequencing input was naive CD4+ T cells from blood. The DNA for the CDR3 is TGTGCCAGTAGAGCAGGGGGCGATTCACCCCTCCACTTT. It yields the protein CASRAGGDSPLHF. The full variable domain, rest sourced from reference TRBV19 and TRBJ1-6, is DGGITQSPKYLFRKEGQNVTLSCEQNLNHDAMYWYRQDPGQGLRLIYYSQIVNDFQKGDIAEGYSVSREKKESFPLTVTSAQKNPTAFYLCASRAGGDSPLHFGNGTRLTVT.